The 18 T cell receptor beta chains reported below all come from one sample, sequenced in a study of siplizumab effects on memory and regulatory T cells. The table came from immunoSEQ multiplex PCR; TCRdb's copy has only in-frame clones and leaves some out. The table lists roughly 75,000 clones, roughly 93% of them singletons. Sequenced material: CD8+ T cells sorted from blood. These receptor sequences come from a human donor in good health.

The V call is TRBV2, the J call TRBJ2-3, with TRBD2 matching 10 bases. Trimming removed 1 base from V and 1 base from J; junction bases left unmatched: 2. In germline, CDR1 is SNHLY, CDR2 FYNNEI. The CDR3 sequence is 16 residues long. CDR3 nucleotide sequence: TGTGCCAGCAGTGAAGTCAGCGGGGGGGGCACAGATACGCAGTATTTT. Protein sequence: CASSEVSGGGTDTQYF.

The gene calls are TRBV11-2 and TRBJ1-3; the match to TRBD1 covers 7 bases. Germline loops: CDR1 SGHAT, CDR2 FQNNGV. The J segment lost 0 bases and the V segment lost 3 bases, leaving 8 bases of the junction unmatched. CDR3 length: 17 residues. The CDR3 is CASSFPGTAYSGNTIYF. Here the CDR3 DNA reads TGTGCCAGCAGCTTTCCTGGGACAGCCTACTCTGGAAACACCATATATTTT.

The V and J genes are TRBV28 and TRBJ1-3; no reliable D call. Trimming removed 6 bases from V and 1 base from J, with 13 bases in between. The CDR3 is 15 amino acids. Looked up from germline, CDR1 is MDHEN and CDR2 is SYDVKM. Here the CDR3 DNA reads TGTGCCAGCAGGGGATTGAAGCCGTCTGGAAACACCATATATTTT. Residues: CASRGLKPSGNTIYF.

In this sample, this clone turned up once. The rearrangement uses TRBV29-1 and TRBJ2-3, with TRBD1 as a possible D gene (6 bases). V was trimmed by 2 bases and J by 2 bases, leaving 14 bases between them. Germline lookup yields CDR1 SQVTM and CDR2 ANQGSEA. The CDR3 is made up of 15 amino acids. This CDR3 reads CSVEFSGANTDTQYF. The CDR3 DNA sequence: TGCAGCGTTGAATTCTCAGGGGCAAACACAGATACGCAGTATTTT.

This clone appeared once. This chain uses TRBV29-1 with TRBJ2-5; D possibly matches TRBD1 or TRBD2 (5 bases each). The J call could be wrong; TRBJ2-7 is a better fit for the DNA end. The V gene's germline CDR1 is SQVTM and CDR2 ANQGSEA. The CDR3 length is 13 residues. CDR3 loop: CSVDGGSGYEQYF. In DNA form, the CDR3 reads TGCAGCGTGGATGGGGGTTCTGGGTACGAGCAGTACTTC.

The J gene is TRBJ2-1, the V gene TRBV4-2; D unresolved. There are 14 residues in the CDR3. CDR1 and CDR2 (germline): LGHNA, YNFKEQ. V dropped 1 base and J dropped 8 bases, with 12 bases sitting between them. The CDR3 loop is CASSQVLARDEQFF. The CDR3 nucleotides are TGTGCCAGCAGCCAAGTTTTAGCTAGGGATGAGCAGTTCTTC.

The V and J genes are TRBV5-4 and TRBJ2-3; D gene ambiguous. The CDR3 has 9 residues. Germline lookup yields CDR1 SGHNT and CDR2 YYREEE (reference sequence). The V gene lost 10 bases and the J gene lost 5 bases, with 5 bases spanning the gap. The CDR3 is CASGDTQYF. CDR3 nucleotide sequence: TGTGCCTCCGGAGATACGCAGTATTTT.

The CDR3 DNA reads TGTGCTAGTGGTTTGGGACAGGGGGCTATCTACGAGCAGTACTTC. This codes for CASGLGQGAIYEQYF. V usage is TRBV12-5 and J usage is TRBJ2-7, with 10 bases identical to TRBD1. The CDR3 runs to 15 residues. J was trimmed by 3 bases and V by 1 base; bases with no gene match: 3. Looked up from germline, CDR1 is LGHNT and CDR2 is FRNRAP.

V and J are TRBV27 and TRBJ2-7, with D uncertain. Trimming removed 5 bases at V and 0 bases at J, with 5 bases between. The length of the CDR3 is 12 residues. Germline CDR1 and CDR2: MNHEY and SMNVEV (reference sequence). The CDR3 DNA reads TGTGCCAGCAGTACCAGCTCCTACGAGCAGTACTTC. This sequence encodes CASSTSSYEQYF.

This CDR3 is CASSPSGGHVNEQFF. In DNA, the CDR3 is TGTGCCAGCAGCCCCTCGGGGGGCCACGTCAATGAGCAGTTCTTC. The J gene is TRBJ2-1, the V gene TRBV7-3; D is possibly TRBD2 (7 bases). Germline CDR1 SGHTA, CDR2 FQGTGA. Trimming took off 5 bases at V and 6 bases at J, with 17 bases between the two ends. CDR3 length equals 15 residues. The variable domain in full, completed from reference TRBV7-3 and TRBJ2-1, reads GAGVSQTPSNKVTEKGKYVELRCDPISGHTALYWYRQSLGQGPEFLIYFQGTGAADDSGLPNDRFFAVRPEGSVSTLKIQRTERGDSAVYLCASSPSGGHVNEQFFGPGTRLTVL.

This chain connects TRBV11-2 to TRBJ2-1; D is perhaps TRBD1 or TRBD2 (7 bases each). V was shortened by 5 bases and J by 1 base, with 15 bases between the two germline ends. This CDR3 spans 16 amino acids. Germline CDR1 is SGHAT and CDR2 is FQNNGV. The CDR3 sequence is CASSPGAGQSYNEQFF. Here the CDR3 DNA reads TGTGCCAGCAGCCCGGGAGCGGGACAGTCCTACAATGAGCAGTTCTTC.

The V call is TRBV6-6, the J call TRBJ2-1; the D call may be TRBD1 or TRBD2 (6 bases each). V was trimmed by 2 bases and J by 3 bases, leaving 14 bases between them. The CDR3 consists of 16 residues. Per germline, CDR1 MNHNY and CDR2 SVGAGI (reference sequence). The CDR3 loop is CASSYAEGGLYNEQFF. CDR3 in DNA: TGTGCCAGCAGTTACGCGGAGGGGGGCCTCTACAATGAGCAGTTCTTC.

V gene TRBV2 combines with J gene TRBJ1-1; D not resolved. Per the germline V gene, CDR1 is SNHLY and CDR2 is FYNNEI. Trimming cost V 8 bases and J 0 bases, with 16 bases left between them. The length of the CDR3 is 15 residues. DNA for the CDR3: TGTGCCAGCGGTATTACTGGAGGTATGAACACTGAAGCTTTCTTT. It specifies CASGITGGMNTEAFF.

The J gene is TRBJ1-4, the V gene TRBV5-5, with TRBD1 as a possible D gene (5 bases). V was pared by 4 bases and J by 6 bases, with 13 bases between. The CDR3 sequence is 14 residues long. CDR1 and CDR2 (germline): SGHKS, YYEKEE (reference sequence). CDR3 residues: CASSLARGYEKLFF. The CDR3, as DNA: TGTGCCAGCAGCCTGGCCCGGGGGTATGAAAAACTGTTTTTT. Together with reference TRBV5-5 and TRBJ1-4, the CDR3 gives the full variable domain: DAGVTQSPTHLIKTRGQQVTLRCSPISGHKSVSWYQQVLGQGPQFIFQYYEKEERGRGNFPDRFSARQFPNYSSELNVNALLLGDSALYLCASSLARGYEKLFFGSGTQLSVL.

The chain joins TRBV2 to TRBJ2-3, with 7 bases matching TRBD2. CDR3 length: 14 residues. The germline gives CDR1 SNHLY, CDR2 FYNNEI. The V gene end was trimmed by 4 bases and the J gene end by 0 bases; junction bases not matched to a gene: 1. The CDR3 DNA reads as TGTGCCAGCAGTGTGGGGGGGAGCACAGATACGCAGTATTTT. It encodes CASSVGGSTDTQYF.

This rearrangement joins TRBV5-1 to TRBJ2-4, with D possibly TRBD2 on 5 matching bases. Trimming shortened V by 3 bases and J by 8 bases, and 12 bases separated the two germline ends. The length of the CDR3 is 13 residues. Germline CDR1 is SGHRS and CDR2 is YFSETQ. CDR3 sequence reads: CASSSEGSDIQYF. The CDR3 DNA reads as TGCGCCAGCAGCTCAGAGGGTTCTGACATTCAGTACTTC.

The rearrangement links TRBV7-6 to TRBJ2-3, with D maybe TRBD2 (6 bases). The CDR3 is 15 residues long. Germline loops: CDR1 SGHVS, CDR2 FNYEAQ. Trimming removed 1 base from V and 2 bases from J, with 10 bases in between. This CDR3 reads CASSLVGGYTDTQYF. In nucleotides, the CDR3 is TGTGCCAGCAGCTTAGTTGGGGGGTACACAGATACGCAGTATTTT.

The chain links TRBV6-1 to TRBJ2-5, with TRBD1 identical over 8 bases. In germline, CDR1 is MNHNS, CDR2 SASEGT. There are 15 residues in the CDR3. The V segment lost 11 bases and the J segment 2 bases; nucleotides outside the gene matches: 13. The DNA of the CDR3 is TGTGCCCCGGGGCCGACAGGGGTTTCACAAGAGACCCAGTACTTC. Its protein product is CAPGPTGVSQETQYF.